This T cell receptor (beta chain) was recovered during a study of blood T cell repertoires in COVID-19. The germline V gene encodes CDR1 MNHEY and CDR2 SMNVEV (reference sequence). The ends were cut back, 2 bases at V and 9 bases at J, with 13 bases in the middle. CDR3 length: 13 residues. Authors' methods: Estimation of nucleated cell counts relied on the amplification of reference gene primers. TCRdb's copy holds only in-frame clones and misses some; the assay was immunoSEQ multiplex PCR. From that table come the V and J calls and clone size; the DNA was used to work out D and trimming. This table holds over 150,000 clones, about 80% found once.

Material: PBMCs or T cells enriched from blood (not recorded which). The receptor was derived from a man aged 50 to 60 who had recovered from COVID-19. The chain links TRBV27 to TRBJ1-1; possibly TRBD1 for D (6 bases). CDR3 sequence (DNA): TGTGCCAGCAGTTTAATAGGGGGGGGTCAAGCTTTCTTT. Residues: CASSLIGGGQAFF.